Described below is a single T cell receptor (beta chain) sequence and its context. Its antigen target is currently unknown. Per-base quality was not reported, and no clone a single base away is much larger than it. Receptor amplification or capture employed 5' RACE. The instrument given in TCRdb is NextSeq 500. To allow correction of PCR and sequencing errors, the TCR library protocol tagged every TCR cDNA molecule with a unique molecular identifier. The published analysis was carried out like this. TCR identification, UMI-based error correction and CDR3 extraction were performed with Decombinator tools. TCRs above a frequency of 2 per 1,000, corresponding to the top 1% of the tumor frequency distribution, were defined as expanded. Rényi diversity was computed with the R vegan package after subsampling each repertoire 100 times to 5,000 TCRs. CDR3 similarity networks were constructed using string-kernel similarity of amino acid triplets, with links drawn between CDR3s whose pairwise similarity was above 0.82. The public reads were reprocessed in TCRdb via fastp at Q25 and MiXCR, keeping in-frame beta chains. Rows with a matching CDR3 protein are joined into one entry that keeps the most common DNA and genes. TCRdb's processing, not the study's, gives the V and J calls here. In this sample the table shows tens of thousands of distinct CDR3 sequences, 8.4% of which occur a single time. Over 13% of the sample belongs to the ten largest clones.

V is shortened by 0 bases, J by 6 bases, and the region joining them spans 15 bases. Taken from the germline V gene, the CDR1 and CDR2 loops are MNHEY and SVGAGI. The CDR3 spans 17 residues, from the cysteine through the phenylalanine. The retained sequence is limited to the CDR3, 51 bases, with the frame set at the first base. The meaning of the sample's time point label: sample taken at primary tumor resection. Without any cell sorting, TCR sequencing was performed on whole RNA extracted either from tumor and nontumor lung tissue or from cryopreserved PBMC samples. Donors were 70 or so patients with early-stage, untreated non-small cell lung cancer from the lung TRACERx cohort. Only patients with enough RNA available from two or more tumor regions were chosen for TCR sequencing. The data are from a study of spatial heterogeneity in lung cancer (dated by TCRdb to between 2018 and 2021). Notes on the research overall: Beta-chain transcripts were consistently detected in greater numbers than alpha-chain transcripts, which likely reflected higher beta-chain transcript abundance. Nonsynonymous mutation counts, determined by whole-exome sequencing of tumor tissue, were related to features of the TCR repertoire. Both alpha and beta chains were TCR-sequenced in samples taken at surgery, namely 220 tumor regions, 63 to 70 matched nontumor lung samples and just over 55 PBMC samples. In the raw uncorrected reads, each unique combination of TCR and UMI appeared more than ten times on average. The study quantitatively compared TCR alpha and beta repertoires across multiple tumor regions, matched nontumor lung and blood in non-small cell lung cancer.

The paper as a whole reports these results and caveats: Ubiquitous expanded tumor TCRs were found in blood more often at tumor resection than at routine follow-up. Confirming at a functional level the hypothesis that regional TCRs recognize regional mutations was considered to require additional single-cell paired TCR alpha and beta sequencing.

Sample: PBMCs, taken at surgery. This clonotype was sampled from a female donor with early-stage non-small cell lung cancer. The chain is made from TRBV6-5 and TRBJ1-6; the D gene is possibly TRBD1, with 5 bases matching. The CDR3 protein is CASSYSRGGAGNSPLHF. The DNA sequence is given as TGTGCCAGCAGTTACTCGAGGGGCGGGGCCGGTAATTCACCCCTCCACTTT.